A single sample is the source of the 23 T cell receptor beta chains below, sequenced in a study of T cells after yellow fever vaccination. TCRdb re-called the 5' RACE reads through MiXCR, storing one row per CDR3 protein. Of 300,000 to 350,000 distinct CDR3 sequences listed, about 4% were seen once; the top ten hold roughly 24%. This sample comprised PBMCs, obtained 5 days after the yellow fever booster vaccination. The receptors were sampled from a man aged 18-30 years who received the YFV17D yellow fever vaccine.

This clonotype was seen more than once but under ten times. This chain joins TRBV7-2 and TRBJ1-2, with TRBD1 matching 7 bases. Trimming cost V 5 bases and J 5 bases; bases outside gene matches: 14. The CDR3 loop spans 16 amino acids. Germline assignment: CDR1 SGHTA and CDR2 FQGNSA. In DNA form, the CDR3 reads TGTGCCAGCAGCAACGGACAGGCGACGATTACTTATGGCTACACCTTC. It encodes CASSNGQATITYGYTF.

The gene calls are TRBV7-2 and TRBJ2-1, with D unclear. The CDR3 consists of 15 residues. V was trimmed by 5 bases and J by 1 base, leaving 12 bases between them. Germline V gene lookup returns CDR1 SGHTA and CDR2 FQGNSA. Here the CDR3 DNA reads TGTGCCAGCAGCCCTTGGACGGTTTCCTACAATGAGCAGTTCTTC. Translating gives CASSPWTVSYNEQFF.

In regard to this clonotype: A clone one base away is much larger, so this may be a read error. The CDR3 region is CASSIGGLGNQPQHF. The CDR3 nucleotides read TGTGCCAGCAGCATAGGAGGGCTCGGCAATCAGCCCCAGCATTTT. The J gene is TRBJ1-5, the V gene TRBV7-9; D unresolved. V was pared by 5 bases and J by 2 bases, with 13 bases between. Germline CDR1 is SEHNR and CDR2 is FQNEAQ (reference sequence). CDR3 length equals 15 residues.

This rearrangement joins TRBV7-9 to TRBJ2-4; D call uncertain. Trimming took 7 bases from V and 7 from J, leaving 11 bases between them. Per germline, CDR1 SEHNR and CDR2 FQNEAQ (reference sequence). The CDR3 covers 12 residues. The CDR3 loop reads CASTDARNIQYF. The CDR3 nucleotides read TGTGCCAGCACCGATGCACGGAACATTCAGTACTTC.

This clonotype came up a few times. The J gene is TRBJ2-2, the V gene TRBV5-4; D is unclear. CDR3 length: 15 amino acids. Germline loops: CDR1 SGHNT, CDR2 YYREEE (reference sequence). V gave up 4 bases and J gave up 0 bases, with 10 bases separating them. CDR3 sequence reads: CASSRDNSNTGELFF. The CDR3 bases are TGTGCCAGCAGCCGAGACAATTCGAACACCGGGGAGCTGTTTTTT.

This clonotype was observed at least ten times. The chain has TRBV20-1 and TRBJ2-7; no firm D call. V lost 0 bases and J lost 3, with 9 bases in between. Germline lookup yields CDR1 DFQATT and CDR2 SNEGSKA (reference sequence). The CDR3 is 13 residues long. The CDR3 DNA follows: TGCAGTGCTAGAGATCTGCCCAGCTACGAGCAGTACGTC. This sequence encodes CSARDLPSYEQYV.

This clonotype has only a few counts. The chain carries TRBV4-1 and TRBJ2-7, with a possible D match to TRBD1 (6 bases). Germline values: CDR1 MGHRA, CDR2 YSYEKL. The CDR3 extends over 16 amino acids. V lost 3 bases, J lost 4 bases, and 19 bases lay in between. CDR3 bases: TGCGCCAGCAGCCACGTTATGGGGGCCGAGGCGTACGAGCAGTACGTC. The encoded protein is CASSHVMGAEAYEQYV.

This clonotype was counted between two and nine times. This chain uses TRBV7-8 with TRBJ2-7; 7 nucleotides match TRBD2. CDR3 length: 16 amino acids. Germline trimming cut 6 bases from V and 1 base from J; bases unmatched to any gene: 12. Germline V gene sequence: CDR1 SGHVS, CDR2 FQNEAQ. In DNA form, the CDR3 reads TGTGCCAGCAGTCATCCCAGTGGGGGGGTATCCTACGAGCAGTACGTC. Translated: CASSHPSGGVSYEQYV.

This clonotype has only a few counts. The chain combines TRBV5-5 with TRBJ2-1; D might be TRBD2 (6 bases). Trimming stripped 3 bases from V and 3 bases from J, with 13 bases between. Per the germline V gene, CDR1 is SGHKS and CDR2 is YYEKEE (reference sequence). CDR3 length equals 15 residues. This CDR3 is CASSWGGTLYNEQFF. The CDR3 DNA sequence: TGTGCCAGCAGCTGGGGCGGGACCCTCTACAATGAGCAGTTCTTC.

Ten or more counts support this clonotype. The chain joins TRBV7-4 to TRBJ2-4; TRBD1 might be the D (5 bases). The CDR3 is made up of 17 amino acids. Germline V CDR1 and CDR2: SGHVT, SQSDAQ. The V and J ends lost 5 bases and 1 base respectively, with 18 bases between them. The CDR3, as DNA: TGTGCCAGCAGCCCACAGGCAGTCACCTTCGCCAAAAACATTCAGTACTTC. Translated, it gives CASSPQAVTFAKNIQYF.

There are a few counts of this clonotype. The chain recombines TRBV28 with TRBJ2-3, with a tentative D call TRBD2 (5 bases). The CDR3 covers 13 residues. The ends were cut back, 8 bases at V and 6 bases at J, with 15 bases in the middle. The germline V gene has CDR1 MDHEN and CDR2 SYDVKM. The CDR3 DNA sequence: TGTGCCAGCCGAAGAGGGATCCGGGATACGCAGTATTTT. Translating it yields CASRRGIRDTQYF. Drawing the rest from reference TRBV28 and TRBJ2-3, the complete variable domain is DVKVTQSSRYLVKRTGEKVFLECVQDMDHENMFWYRQDPGLGLRLIYFSYDVKMKEKGDIPEGYSVSREKKERFSLILESASTNQTSMYLCASRRGIRDTQYFGPGTRLTVL.

The chain combines TRBV5-5 with TRBJ1-5, with TRBD1 as a possible D gene (5 bases). V was pared by 0 bases and J by 9 bases, with 13 bases between. The germline CDR1 and CDR2 sequences are SGHKS and YYEKEE (reference sequence). The CDR3 contains 14 residues. In nucleotides, the CDR3 is TGTGCCAGCAGCTTGGAATCAGGGCCCTCGCCCCAGCATTTT. The encoded protein is CASSLESGPSPQHF.

The table lists this clonotype with a few counts. The gene calls are TRBV4-1 and TRBJ2-2, with 8 positions matching TRBD1. CDR3 length equals 17 residues. The germline V gene encodes CDR1 MGHRA and CDR2 YSYEKL. With V trimmed by 5 bases and J by 4 bases, 12 bases remained unmatched. The CDR3 sequence: CASSARTGLVSTGELFF. Written as DNA, the CDR3 is TGCGCCAGCAGCGCTCGGACAGGGTTGGTTAGCACCGGGGAGCTGTTTTTT.

This clonotype was recorded many times. The CDR3 DNA is TGTGCCAGCAGCTCGCAGGGGGCTATTTATAATTCACCCCTCCACTTT. Translating gives CASSSQGAIYNSPLHF. V and J are TRBV7-2 and TRBJ1-6, with 8 bases fitting TRBD1. This CDR3 region has 16 residues. The germline V gene encodes CDR1 SGHTA and CDR2 FQGNSA. J lost 4 bases, V lost 4 bases, and 6 bases had no gene match.

This clonotype has just a few counts. The chain employs TRBV19 and TRBJ2-7; D is unclear. V was cut by 6 bases and J by 2 bases, with 14 bases left in between. The germline V gene encodes CDR1 LNHDA and CDR2 SQIVND (reference sequence). The CDR3 sequence is 14 residues long. The chain's CDR3 is CASSKSERPYEQYF. Here the CDR3 DNA reads TGTGCCAGTAGCAAGTCAGAGAGACCCTACGAGCAGTACTTC.

This clonotype was seen repeatedly, ten times or more. This chain joins TRBV5-1 and TRBJ1-2; D perhaps matches TRBD1 (5 bases). The CDR3 is 13 residues long. The germline gives CDR1 SGHRS, CDR2 YFSETQ. Trimming cost V 7 bases and J 2 bases, with 12 bases left between them. CDR3 bases: TGCGCCAGCGGGCAGGGATTGAACTATGGCTACACCTTC. Translating it yields CASGQGLNYGYTF.

This clonotype has a count of ten or more. The chain joins TRBV5-1 to TRBJ1-2, with 10 bases fitting TRBD1. The CDR3 has 14 residues. The V gene's germline CDR1 is SGHRS and CDR2 YFSETQ. Unmatched junction bases numbered 2, after V lost 3 bases and J lost 3 bases. DNA for the CDR3: TGCGCCAGCAGCTCCGGGACAGGGGACTATGGCTACACCTTC. Translating gives CASSSGTGDYGYTF.

Many counts were recorded for this clonotype. The chain employs TRBV3-1 and TRBJ2-1; D unclear. Germline V CDR1 and CDR2: LGHDT, YNNKEL (reference sequence). Trimming cost V 3 bases and J 5 bases, with 11 bases left between them. There are 14 residues in the CDR3. CDR3 coding DNA: TGTGCCAGCAGCCACGTGGACCTCGACAATGAGCAGTTCTTC. This translates into CASSHVDLDNEQFF.

A few counts support this clonotype. The genes are TRBV6-1 and TRBJ1-1; D is unclear. Per germline, CDR1 MNHNS and CDR2 SASEGT. The CDR3 runs to 13 residues. The ends were cut back, 11 bases at V and 8 bases at J, with 21 bases in the middle. The CDR3 loop reads CAGSKVGNSEAFF. CDR3 nucleotide sequence: TGTGCCGGCTCAAAAGTAGGGAACTCGGAAGCTTTCTTT.

This clonotype was counted a few times. The chain is built from TRBV20-1 and TRBJ2-6; maybe TRBD2 (6 bases). Germline CDR1 and CDR2: DFQATT and SNEGSKA (reference sequence). The V end lost 3 bases, the J end lost 0 bases, and 9 bases lay between the germline ends. The CDR3 is 15 residues long. CDR3 residues: CSARPGGSGANVLTF. For the CDR3, the DNA is TGCAGTGCTAGGCCCGGGGGCTCTGGGGCCAACGTCCTGACTTTC.

The chain joins TRBV15 to TRBJ2-7, with D possibly being TRBD1 (6 bases). V was trimmed by 0 bases and J by 0 bases, leaving 6 bases between them. The CDR3 is 14 amino acids. Germline lookup yields CDR1 LNHNV and CDR2 YYDKDF (reference sequence). The CDR3 DNA reads as TGTGCCACCAGCAGAGACAGGGGCTCCTACGAGCAGTACGTC. It encodes CATSRDRGSYEQYV.

This clonotype has at least ten counts. The chain carries TRBV20-1 and TRBJ1-4; the D is unclear. Trimming pared 1 base from V and 5 bases from J, leaving 11 bases between. Germline CDR1 reads DFQATT; CDR2 reads SNEGSKA (reference sequence). CDR3 length: 14 residues. The CDR3 DNA is TGCAGTGCTAGAGTGTGGGCCCTAAATGAAAAACTGTTTTTT. Amino acids: CSARVWALNEKLFF.

This clonotype was recorded a few times. Sequence at one end of the junction differs from germline and may be a read error. The V call is TRBV7-7, the J call TRBJ2-5; 14 nucleotides match TRBD2. From germline, CDR1 is SSHAT and CDR2 FNYEAQ (reference sequence). CDR3 length equals 16 residues. The DNA of the CDR3 is TGTGCTAGCAGCTTCCAGGGACTAGCGGGGGAAGAGACCCAGTACTTC. This translates into CASSFQGLAGEETQYF.